This T cell receptor (beta chain) stems from a study of OX40 agonist ivuxolimab in advanced cancers. Looking at the study overall: An agonistic anti-OX40 (CD134) antibody, ivuxolimab, was used to treat the patients. The dose-escalation cohort had hepatocellular carcinoma, melanoma, renal cell or head and neck cancer. Study findings and constraints: The CD4+ and CD8+ T cells in the blood had expanded clonally by week 6 at 0.1 to 3.0 mg/kg.

Germline V gene sequence: CDR1 MNHEY, CDR2 SVGAGI. This CDR3 spans 12 amino acids. The table came from immunoSEQ multiplex PCR; TCRdb's copy has only in-frame clones and leaves some out. The sample contains fewer than 25,000 clones, about 85% of which appear only once. Sampled blood was obtained at baseline, cycle 4 day 1, and cycle 7 day 1. A remark on this clone: Its antigen remains unknown. The junction does not match germline at one end; this may be a read error.

This receptor was identified in an adult with an advanced solid tumor such as melanoma, head and neck, liver or kidney cancer. The sequenced sample was CD4+ or CD8+ T cells sorted from blood, obtained in a trial of the OX40 agonist ivuxolimab. The chain recombines TRBV6-5 with TRBJ2-1, with D perhaps matching TRBD1 or TRBD2 (5 bases each). The CDR3 spells CASTGQGLQRVF. CDR3 nucleotides: TGTGCCAGCACCGGGCAGGGCCTTCAGAGGGTCTTC.